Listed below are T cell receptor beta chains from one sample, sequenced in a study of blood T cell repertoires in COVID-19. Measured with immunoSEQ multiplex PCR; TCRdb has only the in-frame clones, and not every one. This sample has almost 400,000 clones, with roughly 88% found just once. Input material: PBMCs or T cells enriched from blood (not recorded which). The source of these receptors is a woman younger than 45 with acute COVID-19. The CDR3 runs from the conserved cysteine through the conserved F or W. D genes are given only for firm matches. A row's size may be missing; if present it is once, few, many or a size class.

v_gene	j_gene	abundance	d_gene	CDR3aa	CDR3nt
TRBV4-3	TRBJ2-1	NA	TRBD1	CASSQDGTAYNEQFF	TGCGCCAGCAGCCAAGACGGGACAGCTTACAATGAGCAGTTCTTC
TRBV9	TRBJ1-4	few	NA	CASSVAGTTNEKLFF	TGTGCCAGCAGCGTTGCGGGGACAACTAATGAAAAACTGTTTTTT
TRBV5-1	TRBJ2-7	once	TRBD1	CASSLGRQGATYRSSYEQYF	TGCGCCAGCAGCTTGGGACGTCAGGGGGCTACCTATCGGAGCTCCTACGAGCAGTACTTC
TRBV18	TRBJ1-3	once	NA	CASSPNQRSSGNTIYF	TGTGCCAGCTCACCAAACCAACGGAGCTCTGGAAACACCATATATTTT
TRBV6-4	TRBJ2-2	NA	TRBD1	CASSSRDRGPKKNTGELFF	TGTGCCAGCAGTAGCCGGGACAGGGGGCCCAAAAAGAACACCGGGGAGCTGTTTTTT
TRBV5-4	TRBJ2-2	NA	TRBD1	CASSSGQGNTGELFF	TGTGCCAGCAGTTCCGGACAGGGCAACACCGGGGAGCTGTTTTTT
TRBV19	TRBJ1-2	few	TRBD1	CASSNDRGDSGYTF	TGTGCCAGTAGTAACGACAGGGGAGACTCTGGCTACACCTTC
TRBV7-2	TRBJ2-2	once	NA	CASSLLASANTGELFF	TGTGCCAGCAGCTTATTGGCTAGCGCGAACACCGGGGAGCTGTTTTTT
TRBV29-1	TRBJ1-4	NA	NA	CSVEAGEKLFF	TGCAGCGTTGAAGCGGGTGAGAAACTGTTTTTT
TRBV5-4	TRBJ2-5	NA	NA	CASSFSDGGPGQETQYF	TGTGCCAGCAGCTTTTCGGATGGAGGGCCGGGGCAAGAGACCCAGTACTTC
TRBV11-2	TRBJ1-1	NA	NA	CASSLAAGRTEAFF	TGTGCCAGCAGCTTAGCGGCAGGGAGGACTGAAGCTTTCTTT
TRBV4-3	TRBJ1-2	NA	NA	CASSQSPEGFVYGYTF	TGCGCCAGCAGCCAAAGCCCGGAGGGATTCGTATATGGCTACACCTTC
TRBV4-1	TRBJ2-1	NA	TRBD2	CASSQVGRGSHNEQFF	TGCGCCAGCAGCCAAGTTGGGCGGGGGTCCCACAATGAGCAGTTCTTC
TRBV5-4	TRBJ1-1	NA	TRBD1	CASSLGRTGEAFF	TGTGCCAGCAGCCTTGGGCGGACAGGGGAAGCTTTCTTT
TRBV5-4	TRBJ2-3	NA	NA	CASSTGRDTQYF	TGTGCCAGCAGCACAGGGAGAGATACGCAGTATTTT
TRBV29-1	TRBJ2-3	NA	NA	CSVDPQGPSTDTQYF	TGCAGCGTTGACCCTCAGGGGCCTAGCACAGATACGCAGTATTTT
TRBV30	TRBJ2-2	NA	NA	CAWNPNLGNTGELFF	TGTGCCTGGAACCCTAACCTAGGAAACACCGGGGAGCTGTTTTTT
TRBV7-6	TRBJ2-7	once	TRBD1	CASSLNPSQGAYEQYF	TGTGCCAGCAGCTTAAACCCCAGCCAGGGGGCCTACGAGCAGTACTTC
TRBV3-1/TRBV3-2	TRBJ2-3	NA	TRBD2	CASSQEIAGKDTQYF	TGTGCCAGCAGCCAAGAAATAGCGGGGAAAGATACGCAGTATTTT
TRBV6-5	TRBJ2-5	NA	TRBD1	CASSPDRVQVETQYF	TGTGCCAGCAGTCCGGACAGGGTCCAAGTTGAGACCCAGTACTTC
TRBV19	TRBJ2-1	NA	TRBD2	CASSIDFSGGALGEQFF	TGTGCCAGTAGTATAGACTTTAGCGGGGGGGCCCTCGGGGAGCAGTTCTTC
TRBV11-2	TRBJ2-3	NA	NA	CASSLVLSTDTQYF	TGTGCCAGCAGCTTAGTACTCAGCACAGATACGCAGTATTTT
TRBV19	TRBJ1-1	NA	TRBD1	CASTSSRDRGDAEAFF	TGTGCCAGTACCTCATCCCGGGACAGGGGCGACGCTGAAGCTTTCTTT
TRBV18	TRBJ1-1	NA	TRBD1	CASSSRERTGGAVAFF	TGTGCCAGCTCATCACGCGAGAGGACAGGGGGCGCGGTAGCTTTCTTT
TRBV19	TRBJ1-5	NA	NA	CASSTQGNQPQHF	TGTGCCAGTAGTACCCAGGGTAATCAGCCCCAGCATTTT
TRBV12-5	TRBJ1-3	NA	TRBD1	CASGYRGAGNTIYF	TGTGCTAGTGGTTACAGGGGCGCTGGAAACACCATATATTTT
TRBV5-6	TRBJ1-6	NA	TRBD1	CASSDGTGWFSPLHF	TGTGCCAGCAGCGACGGGACAGGTTGGTTTTCACCCCTCCACTTT
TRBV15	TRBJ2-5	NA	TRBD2	CATSRDGLAGASETQYF	TGTGCCACCAGCAGAGATGGACTAGCGGGGGCCTCGGAGACCCAGTACTTC
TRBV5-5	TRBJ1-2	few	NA	CASSLLGDGYTF	TGTGCCAGCAGCTTGCTCGGGGATGGCTACACCTTC
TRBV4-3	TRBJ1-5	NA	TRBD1	CASSQDSDRGHQPQHF	TGCGCCAGCAGCCAAGACTCAGACAGGGGCCATCAGCCCCAGCATTTT
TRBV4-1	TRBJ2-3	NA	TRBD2	CASSQGTSGGRGTDTQYF	TGCGCCAGCAGCCAAGGAACTAGCGGGGGGAGGGGCACAGATACGCAGTATTTT
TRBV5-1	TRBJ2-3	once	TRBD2	CASALADFTDTQYF	TGCGCCAGTGCCCTAGCGGACTTCACAGATACGCAGTATTTT
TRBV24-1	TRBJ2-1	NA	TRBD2	CATSDFGLAGELEQFF	TGTGCCACCAGTGATTTCGGACTAGCGGGGGAACTAGAGCAGTTCTTC
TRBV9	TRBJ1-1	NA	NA	CASSPFEGSAEAFF	TGTGCCAGCAGCCCCTTTGAGGGATCCGCTGAAGCTTTCTTT
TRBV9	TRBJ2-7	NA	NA	CASSVGPLATPYEQYF	TGTGCCAGCAGCGTAGGTCCGCTAGCGACCCCCTACGAGCAGTACTTC
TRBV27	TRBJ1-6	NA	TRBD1	CASSFGGGLNSPLHF	TGTGCCAGCAGTTTCGGAGGGGGCCTTAATTCACCCCTCCACTTT
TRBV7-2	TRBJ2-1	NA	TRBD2	CASSLLGGSYNEQFF	TGTGCCAGCAGCTTATTGGGAGGGTCCTACAATGAGCAGTTCTTC
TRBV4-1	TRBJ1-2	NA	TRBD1	CASSSGRDSSSGYTF	TGCGCCAGCAGCTCGGGGCGGGACAGCTCAAGCGGCTACACCTTC
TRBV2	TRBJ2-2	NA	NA	CASGGQGGTGELFF	TGTGCCAGCGGGGGCCAGGGGGGAACCGGGGAGCTGTTTTTT
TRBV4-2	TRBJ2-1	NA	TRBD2	CASTHTSGSYNEQFF	TGTGCCAGCACCCACACTAGCGGATCCTACAATGAGCAGTTCTTC
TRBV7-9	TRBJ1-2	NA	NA	CASSSGAPGYGYTF	TGTGCCAGCAGCTCCGGTGCCCCTGGCTATGGCTACACCTTC
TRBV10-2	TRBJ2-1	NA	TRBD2	CASSRVPSGGGLEQFF	TGCGCCAGCAGTCGGGTGCCTAGCGGGGGGGGACTTGAGCAGTTCTTC
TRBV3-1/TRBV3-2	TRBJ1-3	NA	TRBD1	CASSSGTGGPVSSGNTIYF	TGTGCCAGCAGCTCCGGGACAGGGGGCCCCGTTAGCTCTGGAAACACCATATATTTT
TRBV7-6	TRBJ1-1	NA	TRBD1	CASSRNAGTGVATEAFF	TGTGCCAGCAGTCGTAACGCCGGGACAGGGGTGGCGACTGAAGCTTTCTTT
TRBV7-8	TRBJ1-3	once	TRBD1	CASSLGQGGGNTIYF	TGTGCCAGCAGCTTAGGACAGGGAGGAGGAAACACCATATATTTT
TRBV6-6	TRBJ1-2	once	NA	CASSLAGFLNYGYTF	TGTGCCAGCAGTCTTGCGGGGTTTTTAAACTATGGCTACACCTTC
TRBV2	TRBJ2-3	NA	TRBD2	CASSEAGRGEPTDTQYF	TGTGCCAGCAGTGAAGCCGGACGGGGGGAGCCCACAGATACGCAGTATTTT
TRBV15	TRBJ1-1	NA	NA	CATSNRVNTEAFF	TGTGCCACCAGCAACAGGGTGAACACTGAAGCTTTCTTT
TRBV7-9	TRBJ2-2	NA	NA	CASSFGTGELFF	TGTGCCAGCAGCTTCGGGACCGGGGAGCTGTTTTTT
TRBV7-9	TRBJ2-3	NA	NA	CASSFQGSTDTQYF	TGTGCCAGCAGTTTCCAGGGTAGCACAGATACGCAGTATTTT
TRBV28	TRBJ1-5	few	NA	CASRTGQPQHF	TGTGCCAGCAGAACGGGACAGCCCCAGCATTTT
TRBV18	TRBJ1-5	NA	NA	CASSPNDSFSNQPQHF	TGTGCCAGCTCACCCAACGACAGCTTTAGCAATCAGCCCCAGCATTTT
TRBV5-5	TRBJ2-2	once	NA	CASRLLGYGRVKAGELFF	TGTGCCAGCAGGCTCCTCGGTTACGGGCGGGTGAAGGCCGGGGAGCTGTTTTTT
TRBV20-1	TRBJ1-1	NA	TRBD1	CSASTGERNTEAFF	TGCAGTGCTAGTACAGGGGAGCGGAACACTGAAGCTTTCTTT
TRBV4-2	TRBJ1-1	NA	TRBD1	CASSQPGQGNTEAFF	TGTGCCAGCAGCCAGCCCGGACAGGGGAACACTGAAGCTTTCTTT
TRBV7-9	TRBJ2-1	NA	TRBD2	CASSLPASGSTSYNEQFF	TGTGCCAGCAGCCTACCGGCTAGCGGGTCAACTTCCTACAATGAGCAGTTCTTC
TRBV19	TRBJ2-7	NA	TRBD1	CASSREAGTGLDEQYF	TGTGCCAGTAGTAGGGAGGCGGGGACAGGGCTGGACGAGCAGTACTTC
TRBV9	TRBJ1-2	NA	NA	CASSVAWQGGYTF	TGTGCCAGCAGCGTAGCTTGGCAGGGCGGCTACACCTTC
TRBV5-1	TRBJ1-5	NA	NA	CASSLAGDSNQPQHF	TGCGCCAGCAGCTTAGCAGGGGATAGCAATCAGCCCCAGCATTTT
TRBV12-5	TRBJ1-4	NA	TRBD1	CASGLTRQGGHEKLFF	TGTGCTAGTGGTTTGACCCGACAGGGCGGGCATGAAAAACTGTTTTTT